The clone carrying this T cell receptor beta chain was seen only a few times. The same CDR3 also results from other DNA sequences found in this sample. Between the trimmed V and J ends, which lost 3 bases and 7 bases, there was a span of 7 bases. Germline CDR1 is LNHDA and CDR2 is SQIVND (reference sequence). This CDR3 is 13 amino acids long. The method was immunoSEQ multiplex PCR; TCRdb's version includes in-frame clones alone and lacks a portion of them. This table has approximately 330,000 clones, about 91% appearing once. This specimen comes from a study of blood T cell repertoires in COVID-19. The chain carries TRBV19 and TRBJ1-6, with D hard to call. The sample taken for sequencing was peripheral blood. This clonotype originated in a man aged 25-45 years with COVID-19, enrolled during active disease. CDR3 amino acids: CASSISGNSPLHF. CDR3 nucleotide sequence: TGTGCCAGTAGTATCTCGGGGAATTCACCCCTCCACTTT.